The T cell receptor beta chain described here comes from a study of blood T cell repertoires in COVID-19. In the study overall: Acute and convalescent COVID-19 samples came from the United States, Italy and Spain.

In the original workflow: Estimates of nucleated cell counts were drawn from the amplification of reference gene primers. Libraries were prepared by immunoSEQ multiplex PCR; TCRdb keeps only in-frame clonotypes and omits some of them. The V and J calls and clone size are taken from that table; D and trimming were inferred from the DNA. The table includes roughly 200,000 clones, around nine tenths detected once. Which cohort a participant joined came from the clinical history participants gave. Within 2 weeks before study entry, exposed participants met a COVID-19 case. A few counts support this clone. This CDR3 is 14 amino acids long. Germline CDR1 is KGHSH and CDR2 is LQKENI. The V gene lost 2 bases and the J gene lost 3 bases, with 10 bases spanning the gap.

The sequence was collected from a woman aged 25 to 39 who had been exposed to COVID-19. The chain couples TRBV18 to TRBJ1-1; D possibly corresponds to TRBD1 (6 bases). The sample was PBMCs or T cells enriched from blood (not recorded which). The CDR3 coding sequence is TGTGCCAGCTCACCAAACAGGGCAGACACTGAAGCTTTCTTT. Its protein is CASSPNRADTEAFF.